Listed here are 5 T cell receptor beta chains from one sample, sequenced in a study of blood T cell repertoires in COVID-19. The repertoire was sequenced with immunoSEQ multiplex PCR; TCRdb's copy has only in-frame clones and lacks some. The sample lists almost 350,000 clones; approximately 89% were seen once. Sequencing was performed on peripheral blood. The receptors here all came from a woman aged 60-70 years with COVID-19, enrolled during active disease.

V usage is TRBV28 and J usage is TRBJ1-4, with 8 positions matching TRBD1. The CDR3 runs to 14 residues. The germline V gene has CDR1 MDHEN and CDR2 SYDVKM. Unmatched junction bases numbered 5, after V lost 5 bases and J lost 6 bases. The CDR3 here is CASSVQGGDEKLFF. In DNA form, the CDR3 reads TGTGCCAGCAGTGTACAGGGGGGGGATGAAAAACTGTTTTTT. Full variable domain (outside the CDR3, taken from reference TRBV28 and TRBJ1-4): DVKVTQSSRYLVKRTGEKVFLECVQDMDHENMFWYRQDPGLGLRLIYFSYDVKMKEKGDIPEGYSVSREKKERFSLILESASTNQTSMYLCASSVQGGDEKLFFGSGTQLSVL.

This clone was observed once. CDR3 sequence: CASSPTGTATKNIQYF. Here the CDR3 DNA reads TGTGCCAGCTCACCGACCGGGACAGCGACTAAAAACATTCAGTACTTC. The chain joins TRBV18 to TRBJ2-4, with TRBD1 matching 7 bases. Germline assignment: CDR1 KGHSH and CDR2 LQKENI. This CDR3 contains 16 residues. V lost 3 bases to trimming and J lost 4 bases; unmatched junction nucleotides: 9.

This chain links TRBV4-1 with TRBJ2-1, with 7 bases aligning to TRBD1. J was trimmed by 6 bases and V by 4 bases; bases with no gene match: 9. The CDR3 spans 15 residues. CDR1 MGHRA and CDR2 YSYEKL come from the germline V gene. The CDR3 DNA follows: TGCGCCAGCAGCCCCAGGGACAGCGTCTCCAATGAGCAGTTCTTC. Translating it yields CASSPRDSVSNEQFF.

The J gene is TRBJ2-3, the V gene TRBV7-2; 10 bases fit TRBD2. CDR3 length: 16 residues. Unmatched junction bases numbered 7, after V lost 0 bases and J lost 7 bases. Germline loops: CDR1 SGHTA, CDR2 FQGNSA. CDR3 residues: CASSLALASGGNTQYF. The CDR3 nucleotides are TGTGCCAGCAGCTTAGCGCTAGCTAGCGGGGGAAATACGCAGTATTTT.

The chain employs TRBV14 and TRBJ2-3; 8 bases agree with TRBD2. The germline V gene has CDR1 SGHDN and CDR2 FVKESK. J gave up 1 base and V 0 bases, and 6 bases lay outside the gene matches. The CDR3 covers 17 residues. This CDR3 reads CASSQDRGGPGTDTQYF. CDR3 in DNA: TGTGCCAGCAGCCAAGATCGGGGGGGGCCTGGCACAGATACGCAGTATTTT. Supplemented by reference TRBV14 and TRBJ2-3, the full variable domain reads EAGVTQFPSHSVIEKGQTVTLRCDPISGHDNLYWYRRVMGKEIKFLLHFVKESKQDESGMPNNRFLAERTGGTYSTLKVQPAELEDSGVYFCASSQDRGGPGTDTQYFGPGTRLTVL.